Listed below are T cell receptor beta chains from one sample, sequenced in a study of cytomegalovirus exposure and HLA in healthy donors. Assay used: immunoSEQ multiplex PCR; TCRdb lists only in-frame clones, some missing. The profile shows roughly 60,000 clones, around 77% of them singletons. Specimen: PBMCs. These receptors were collected from a woman in her thirties or forties in good health and CMV-seropositive. Each CDR3 is given with its conserved first and last residue. A D gene is named only where the DNA matches it firmly. Clone size is stated in some rows and not others, as once, few, many or a class when expanded.

TRBJ1-5 | - | TRBV19 | - | TGTGCCAGTGCCGGGACGGGGGGTTATCAGCCCCAGCATTTT | CASAGTGGYQPQHF
TRBJ2-1 | - | TRBV7-2 | TRBD2 | TGTGCCAGCAGCTTGGAGCGGGGGGGTCAGCAGTTCTTC | CASSLERGGQQFF
TRBJ2-1 | once | TRBV7-8 | - | TGTGCCAGCAGCTCGCCGACTGCGGGCAATGAGCAGTTCTTC | CASSSPTAGNEQFF
TRBJ2-1 | - | TRBV5-1 | - | TGCGCCAGCAGCTTCGCGGATGAGCAGTTCTTC | CASSFADEQFF
TRBJ2-7 | - | TRBV7-9 | - | TGTGCCAGCAGCTCCTTCTACGAGCAGTACTTC | CASSSFYEQYF
TRBJ2-1 | - | TRBV9 | - | TGTGCCAGCAGCGTACGGGGTTTTGGCAATGAGCAGTTCTTC | CASSVRGFGNEQFF
TRBJ2-1 | - | TRBV7-8 | - | TGTGCCAGCAGGAACCGGGATCTCTGGTCCTACAATGAGCAGTTCTTC | CASRNRDLWSYNEQFF
TRBJ2-3 | - | TRBV21-1 | - | TGTGCCAGCAGCTCACGTAGGTTAGATGGGGCTCCAGATACGCAGTATTTT | CASSSRRLDGAPDTQYF
TRBJ1-6 | - | TRBV5-1 | - | TGCGCCAGCAGCTTGGCAGGGGTAAATTCACCCCTCCACTTT | CASSLAGVNSPLHF
TRBJ2-7 | - | TRBV30 | - | TGTGCCTGGAGTGGGGGGCTCGGGTACGAGCAGTACTTC | CAWSGGLGYEQYF
TRBJ2-3 | - | TRBV11-2 | - | TGTGCCAGCAGCTTCTCTTACGCCCCGGGGGATACGCAGTATTTT | CASSFSYAPGDTQYF
TRBJ1-4 | few | TRBV5-1 | TRBD1 | TGCGCCAGCAGCACCGAGACAGGGCTGGGGGAAAAACTGTTTTTT | CASSTETGLGEKLFF
TRBJ1-4 | once | TRBV30 | - | TGTGCCTGGAGTCCCGTACGCCCCCCGCGGCCCGCGGATGAAAAACTGTTTTTT | CAWSPVRPPRPADEKLFF
TRBJ2-5 | - | TRBV19 | - | TGTGCCAGTAGTATAGCCAGGGACACCCAAGAGACCCAGTACTTC | CASSIARDTQETQYF
TRBJ2-1 | - | TRBV18 | TRBD2 | TGTGCCAGCTCACCAACGAGCGGGGGGGCTTGGGAGCAGTTCTTC | CASSPTSGGAWEQFF
TRBJ2-2 | - | TRBV6-5 | - | TGTGCCAGCAGCCATAAACTCACCGGGGAGCTGTTTTTT | CASSHKLTGELFF
TRBJ1-2 | - | TRBV5-1 | TRBD1 | TGCGCCAGCAGCCCTACGGAGGGGGCCCTACAGCTGGACACCTTC | CASSPTEGALQLDTF
TRBJ1-5 | - | TRBV11-2 | - | TGTGCCAGCAGCGAGACAGGTGTAAGCAATCAGCCCCAGCATTTT | CASSETGVSNQPQHF
TRBJ2-5 | - | TRBV5-8 | - | TGTGCCAGCAGCTCGGACCGGGACTTAGCGCAAGAGACCCAGTACTTC | CASSSDRDLAQETQYF
TRBJ1-1 | - | TRBV27 | - | TGTGCCAGCAGTTTAGTTTTTGGCCCCGGGAGGACTGAAGCTTTCTTT | CASSLVFGPGRTEAFF
TRBJ1-1 | - | TRBV19 | - | TGTGCCAGTAGTGTCAGGGGGAACACTGAAGCTTTCTTT | CASSVRGNTEAFF
TRBJ2-5 | few | TRBV5-4 | TRBD2 | TGTGCCAGCAGCCGGGGGGTGGAGACCCAGTACTTC | CASSRGVETQYF